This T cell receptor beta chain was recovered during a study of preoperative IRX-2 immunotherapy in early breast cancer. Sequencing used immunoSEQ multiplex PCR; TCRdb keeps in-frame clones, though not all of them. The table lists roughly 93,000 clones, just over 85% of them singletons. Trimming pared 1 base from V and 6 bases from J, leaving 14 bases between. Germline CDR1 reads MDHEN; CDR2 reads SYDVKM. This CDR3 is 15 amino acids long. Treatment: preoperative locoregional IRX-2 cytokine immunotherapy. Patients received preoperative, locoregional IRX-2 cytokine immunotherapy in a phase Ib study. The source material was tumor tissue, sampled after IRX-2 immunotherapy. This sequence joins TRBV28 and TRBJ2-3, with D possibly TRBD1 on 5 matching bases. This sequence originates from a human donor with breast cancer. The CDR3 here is CASSLSPGAGDTQYF. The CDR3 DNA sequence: TGTGCCAGCAGTTTATCCCCTGGAGCAGGGGATACGCAGTATTTT.